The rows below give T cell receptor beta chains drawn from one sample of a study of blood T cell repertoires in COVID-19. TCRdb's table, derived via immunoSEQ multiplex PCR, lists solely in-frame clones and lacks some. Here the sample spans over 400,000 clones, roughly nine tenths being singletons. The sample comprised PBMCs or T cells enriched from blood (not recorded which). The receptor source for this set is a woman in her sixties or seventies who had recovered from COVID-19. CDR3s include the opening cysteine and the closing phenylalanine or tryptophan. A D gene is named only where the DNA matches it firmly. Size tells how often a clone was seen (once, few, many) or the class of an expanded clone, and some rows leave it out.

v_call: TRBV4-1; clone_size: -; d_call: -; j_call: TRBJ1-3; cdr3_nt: TGCGCCAGCAGCCAAGTCCTCAGGACAGCAGGAGACACCATATATTTT; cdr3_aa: CASSQVLRTAGDTIYF
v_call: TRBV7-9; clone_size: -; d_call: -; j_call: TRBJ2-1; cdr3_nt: TGTGCCAGCAGCCATCAAGCATGCGGGATCCACAATGAGCAGTTCTTC; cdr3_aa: CASSHQACGIHNEQFF
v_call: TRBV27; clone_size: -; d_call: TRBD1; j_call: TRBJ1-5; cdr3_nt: TGTGCCAGCAGACAACAGGGGAGTCAGCCCCAGCATTTT; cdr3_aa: CASRQQGSQPQHF
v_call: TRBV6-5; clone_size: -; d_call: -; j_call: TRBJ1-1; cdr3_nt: TGTGCCAGCAGTTACCGGGTGAACACTGAAGCTTTCTTT; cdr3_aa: CASSYRVNTEAFF
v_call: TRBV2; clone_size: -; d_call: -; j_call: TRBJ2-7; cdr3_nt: TGTGCCAGCAGTGCTTTCTTCTCCTACGAGCAGTACTTC; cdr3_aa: CASSAFFSYEQYF
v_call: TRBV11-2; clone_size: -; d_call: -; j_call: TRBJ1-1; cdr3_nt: TGTGCCAGCAGCTTAGGTTATCGGAACACTGAAGCTTTCTTT; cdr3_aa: CASSLGYRNTEAFF
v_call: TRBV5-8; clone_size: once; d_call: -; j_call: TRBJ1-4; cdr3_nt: TGTGCCAGCAGCTTCAATCCGGGATCGGAGGAAAAACTGTTTTTT; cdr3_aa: CASSFNPGSEEKLFF
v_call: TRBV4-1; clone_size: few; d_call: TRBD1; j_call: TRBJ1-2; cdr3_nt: TGCGCCAGCAGCCAAGCCCTGCCAGGGGGCTATGGCTACACCTTC; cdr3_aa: CASSQALPGGYGYTF
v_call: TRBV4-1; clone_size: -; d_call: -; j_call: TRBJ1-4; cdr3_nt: TGCGCCAGCAGCCAACTCGCGAGGTATGAAAAACTGTTTTTT; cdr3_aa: CASSQLARYEKLFF
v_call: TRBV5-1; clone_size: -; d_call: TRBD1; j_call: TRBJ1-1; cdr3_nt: TGCGCCAGCAGTTCACAGGGGGGCACTGAAGCTTTCTTT; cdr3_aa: CASSSQGGTEAFF
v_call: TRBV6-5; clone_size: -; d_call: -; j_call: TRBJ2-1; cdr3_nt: TGTGCCAGCAGTTACTCATCGGGGGTGGGGGACAATGAGCAGTTCTTC; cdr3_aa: CASSYSSGVGDNEQFF
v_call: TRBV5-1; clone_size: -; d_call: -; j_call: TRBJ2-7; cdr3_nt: TGCGCCAGCAGCTTGAGAGGCAGGGAAGACGAGCAGTACTTC; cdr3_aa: CASSLRGREDEQYF
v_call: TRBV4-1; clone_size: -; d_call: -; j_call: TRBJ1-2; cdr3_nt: TGCGCCAGCAGCCCCGCGGGGCAGTACTATGGCTACACCTTC; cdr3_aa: CASSPAGQYYGYTF
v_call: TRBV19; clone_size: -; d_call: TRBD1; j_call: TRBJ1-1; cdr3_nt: TGTGCCAGTAGTACTGGGGGGACAGGGGAAGCTTTCTTT; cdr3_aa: CASSTGGTGEAFF
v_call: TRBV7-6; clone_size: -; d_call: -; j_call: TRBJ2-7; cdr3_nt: TGTGCCAGCAGCTTAGGAGTAAAGAGGACAACGAGGCCATCAAGACCTTACGAGCAGTACTTC; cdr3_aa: CASSLGVKRTTRPSRPYEQYF
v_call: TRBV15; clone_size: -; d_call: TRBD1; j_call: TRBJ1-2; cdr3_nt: TGTGCCACCAGCGTCCGGGACAGGGTAAGAGGAGGCGGCTACACCTTC; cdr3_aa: CATSVRDRVRGGGYTF
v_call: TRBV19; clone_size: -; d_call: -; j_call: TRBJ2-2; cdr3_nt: TGTGCCAGTCAACGAGGAGGCTACACCGGGGAGCTGTTTTTT; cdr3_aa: CASQRGGYTGELFF
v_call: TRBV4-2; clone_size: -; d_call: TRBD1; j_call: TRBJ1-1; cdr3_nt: TGTGCCAGCAGCCGATTGACAGGGGGAGCAATTAAGACTGAAGCTTTCTTT; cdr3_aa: CASSRLTGGAIKTEAFF
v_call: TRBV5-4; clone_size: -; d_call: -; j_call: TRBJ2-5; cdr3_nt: TGTGCCAGCAGCCCCCCTGCAGGTTTAGGTCGAGAGACCCAGTACTTC; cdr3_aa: CASSPPAGLGRETQYF
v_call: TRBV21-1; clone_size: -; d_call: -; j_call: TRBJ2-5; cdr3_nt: TGTGCCAGCAGGACAAAGCATCTGACCCAGTACTTC; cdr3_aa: CASRTKHLTQYF
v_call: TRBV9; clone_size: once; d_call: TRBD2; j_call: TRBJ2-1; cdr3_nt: TGTGCCAGCAGCGCGACTAGCGGGGCCTACAATGAGCAGTTCTTC; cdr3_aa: CASSATSGAYNEQFF
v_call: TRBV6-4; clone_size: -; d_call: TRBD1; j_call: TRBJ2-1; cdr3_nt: TGTGCCAGCAGTGACGCTACCGGGACAGGTCCCTTTAGGCAGTTCTTC; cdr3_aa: CASSDATGTGPFRQFF
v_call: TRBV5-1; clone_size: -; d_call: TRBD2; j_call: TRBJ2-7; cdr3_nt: TGCGCCAGCAGGGACCAACTAGCGGGGGCCTACGAGCAGTACTTC; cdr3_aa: CASRDQLAGAYEQYF